Sequencing of this T cell receptor (beta chain) was carried out in a study of blood T cell repertoires in COVID-19. Looking at the study overall: From T cells, B-cell-depleted T cells, or PBMCs came the material, which was cDNA or gDNA.

Method: immunoSEQ multiplex PCR; TCRdb's copy keeps in-frame clones and lacks some. The data hold around 200,000 clones, with about 85% observed a single time. Germline CDR1 SGHDT, CDR2 YYEEEE. Trimming removed 5 bases from V and 4 bases from J, with 12 bases in between. This CDR3 is built from 13 residues. This clonotype originated in a woman of 80 years or more with active or convalescent COVID-19. The chain combines TRBV5-6 with TRBJ1-2; possibly TRBD1 for D (5 bases). The sample consisted of peripheral blood. The chain's CDR3 is CASSSRVIYGYTF. The CDR3 DNA follows: TGTGCCAGCAGTTCCAGGGTGATCTATGGCTACACCTTC.